These 18 T cell receptor beta chains share one sample of origin, sequenced in a study of blood T cell repertoires in COVID-19. The protocol was immunoSEQ multiplex PCR, while the TCRdb copy is restricted to in-frame clones and leaves out a portion. The sample consists of roughly 55,000 clones, more than 60% of them appearing once. Sequencing was carried out using peripheral blood. Source of these receptors: a human donor in a cohort sampled during active COVID-19.

The chain uses TRBV7-9 and TRBJ1-1, with D perhaps TRBD1 (5 bases). The length of the CDR3 is 14 residues. The V end was cut by 3 bases, the J end by 2 bases, with 10 bases between. The germline V gene encodes CDR1 SEHNR and CDR2 FQNEAQ (reference sequence). The CDR3 protein is CASSFVGGNTEAFF. The CDR3, as DNA: TGTGCCAGCAGCTTCGTGGGGGGAAACACTGAAGCTTTCTTT.

The chain links TRBV4-3 to TRBJ2-1; 9 bases map to TRBD2. CDR1 is LGHNA and CDR2 is YSLEER in the germline V gene. V lost 1 base to trimming and J lost 7 bases; unmatched junction nucleotides: 5. CDR3 length: 15 amino acids. The CDR3 region has the DNA TGCGCCAGCAGCCAAGGGCCTAGCGGGAAGAATGAGCAGTTCTTC. This encodes CASSQGPSGKNEQFF.

This clone was seen only a few times. This chain connects TRBV5-4 to TRBJ1-6; 7 nucleotides match TRBD1. The germline gives CDR1 SGHNT, CDR2 YYREEE (reference sequence). This CDR3 region has 14 residues. Unmatched junction bases numbered 5, after V lost 4 bases and J lost 7 bases. CDR3 region: CASSPGQNNSPLHF. The CDR3, as DNA: TGTGCCAGCAGCCCGGGACAGAACAATTCACCCCTCCACTTT.

The chain combines TRBV7-9 with TRBJ1-2; 9 nucleotides align to TRBD1. Germline V gene lookup returns CDR1 SEHNR and CDR2 FQNEAQ (reference sequence). Trimming removed 4 bases from V and 7 bases from J; junction bases left unmatched: 10. This CDR3 contains 15 residues. The chain's CDR3 is CASSSTSTGGFGYTF. CDR3 DNA sequence: TGTGCCAGCAGCTCCACCTCGACAGGGGGGTTTGGCTACACCTTC.

The rearrangement uses TRBV18 and TRBJ2-7, with D maybe TRBD1 (6 bases). Per the germline V gene, CDR1 is KGHSH and CDR2 is LQKENI. The CDR3 totals 13 residues. Deletions cut 5 bases from V and 4 bases from J, with 12 bases between. The CDR3 reads CASSLDSLYEQYF. The CDR3 nucleotides are TGTGCCAGCTCATTGGACAGCCTTTACGAGCAGTACTTC.

The V call is TRBV11-3, the J call TRBJ2-7; 9 bases align to TRBD1. The germline gives CDR1 SGHNT, CDR2 YENEEA. V dropped 5 bases and J dropped 6; count of bases not matched to a gene: 5. The CDR3 contains 13 residues. The CDR3 DNA reads TGTGCCAGCAGCGCCGGGACAGGGAGCGAGCAGTACTTC. The encoded protein is CASSAGTGSEQYF.

This chain joins TRBV18 and TRBJ2-2, with D perhaps matching TRBD1 (6 bases). The V gene lost 0 bases and the J gene lost 6 bases, with 17 bases spanning the gap. Per germline, CDR1 KGHSH and CDR2 LQKENI. This CDR3 is built from 17 residues. The CDR3 nucleotides read TGTGCCAGCTCACCACCAAGCGTCAGGGGCCGCTCCGGGGAGCTGTTTTTT. It yields the protein CASSPPSVRGRSGELFF.

V usage is TRBV6-2 or TRBV6-3 and J usage is TRBJ2-1, with TRBD1 matching over 7 bases. Germline values: CDR1 MNHEY, CDR2 SVGEGT. The CDR3 contains 18 residues. The V and J ends lost 4 bases and 9 bases, in that order; junction bases with no gene match: 21. The CDR3: CASSLNPPEIDRVGEQFF. CDR3 DNA: TGTGCCAGCAGTTTGAATCCCCCGGAAATCGACAGGGTCGGTGAGCAGTTCTTC.

This chain joins TRBV29-1 and TRBJ1-1, with D possibly being TRBD1 (5 bases). The CDR3 runs to 15 residues. Germline CDR1 is SQVTM and CDR2 is ANQGSEA. V shed 4 bases and J shed 0 bases, with 15 bases lying between them. In DNA, the CDR3 is TGCAGCGTTGTAGGTAATGCACAGGTGAACACTGAAGCTTTCTTT. Its translation is CSVVGNAQVNTEAFF.

This clone was found a few times. The V gene is TRBV7-8, the J gene TRBJ1-5, with D possibly matching TRBD1 (5 bases). CDR3 length: 14 amino acids. Germline V gives CDR1 SGHVS, CDR2 FQNEAQ. V dropped 0 bases and J dropped 2 bases, with 5 bases sitting between them. The DNA of the CDR3 is TGTGCCAGCAGCTTAGCAGGGGGCAATCAGCCCCAGCATTTT. Residues: CASSLAGGNQPQHF.

This clone was detected a few times. The chain has TRBV15 and TRBJ2-7; D gene unclear. Germline V gives CDR1 LNHNV, CDR2 YYDKDF (reference sequence). The CDR3 covers 12 residues. Deletions cut 2 bases from V and 7 bases from J, with 9 bases between. The CDR3 here is CATSRSSQEQYF. The DNA of the CDR3 is TGTGCCACCAGCAGATCTAGTCAGGAGCAGTACTTC. The whole variable domain, remainder taken from reference TRBV15 and TRBJ2-7, is DAMVIQNPRYQVTQFGKPVTLSCSQTLNHNVMYWYQQKSSQAPKLLFHYYDKDFNNEADTPDNFQSRRPNTSFCFLDIRSPGLGDTAMYLCATSRSSQEQYFGPGTRLTVT.

The chain joins TRBV5-4 to TRBJ2-7, with 7 bases that match TRBD2. The germline V gene encodes CDR1 SGHNT and CDR2 YYREEE (reference sequence). The CDR3 is made up of 15 amino acids. Trimming took 3 bases from V and 0 from J; bases not matched to a gene: 6. CDR3 loop: CASSSSGSYSYEQYF. The CDR3 nucleotides are TGTGCCAGCAGCTCTAGCGGATCGTACTCCTACGAGCAGTACTTC. The complete variable domain, with remaining parts taken from reference TRBV5-4 and TRBJ2-7, reads ETGVTQSPTHLIKTRGQQVTLRCSSQSGHNTVSWYQQALGQGPQFIFQYYREEENGRGNFPPRFSGLQFPNYSSELNVNALELDDSALYLCASSSSGSYSYEQYFGPGTRLTVT.

The chain links TRBV3-1 (or the pseudogene TRBV3-2) to TRBJ1-1; D is unresolved. CDR1 LGHDT and CDR2 YNNKEL come from the germline V gene (reference sequence). The CDR3 length is 15 residues. The V gene lost 9 bases and the J gene lost 0 bases, with 17 bases spanning the gap. CDR3 nucleotide sequence: TGTGCCAGTTCGGATGGAGGTGATATGAACACTGAAGCTTTCTTT. This translates into CASSDGGDMNTEAFF.

This chain uses TRBV11-2 with TRBJ2-7, with 8 bases aligning to TRBD1. The CDR3 length is 15 residues. V shed 4 bases, J shed 3 bases, and the junction held 8 bases outside the gene matches. Germline CDR1 SGHAT, CDR2 FQNNGV. The CDR3 nucleotides read TGTGCCAGCAGCTGGGGGACAGGCCCAGGCTACGAGCAGTACTTC. Residues: CASSWGTGPGYEQYF.

The V gene is TRBV11-2, the J gene TRBJ2-1; 12 bases match TRBD2. The germline V gene has CDR1 SGHAT and CDR2 FQNNGV. Trimming took 5 bases from V and 7 from J; bases not matched to a gene: 9. This CDR3 is 16 amino acids long. The DNA of the CDR3 is TGTGCCAGCAGCCTCAGACTAGCGGGAGTCGAGAATGAGCAGTTCTTC. Protein product: CASSLRLAGVENEQFF.

The rearrangement uses TRBV28 and TRBJ1-5, with D perhaps TRBD1 (5 bases). The CDR3 is 17 residues long. V dropped 5 bases and J dropped 4 bases, with 21 bases sitting between them. The V gene's germline CDR1 is MDHEN and CDR2 SYDVKM. CDR3 in DNA: TGTGCCAGCAGTCCCTCTCCCAGGGTACGTTCAAATCAGCCCCAGCATTTT. Protein sequence: CASSPSPRVRSNQPQHF. The entire variable domain, with the rest obtained from reference TRBV28 and TRBJ1-5, is as follows: DVKVTQSSRYLVKRTGEKVFLECVQDMDHENMFWYRQDPGLGLRLIYFSYDVKMKEKGDIPEGYSVSREKKERFSLILESASTNQTSMYLCASSPSPRVRSNQPQHFGDGTRLSIL.

The rearrangement uses TRBV11-2 and TRBJ2-3; no clear D gene. The CDR3 is 13 residues long. Germline V gives CDR1 SGHAT, CDR2 FQNNGV. Trimming removed 5 bases from V and 6 bases from J, with 12 bases in between. DNA for the CDR3: TGTGCCAGCAGCGTGACGGCGAGGGATACGCAGTATTTT. Translation: CASSVTARDTQYF.

This chain connects TRBV5-6 to TRBJ1-1, with 7 nucleotides matching TRBD1. The CDR3 length is 14 residues. J lost 3 bases, V lost 2 bases, and 4 bases had no gene match. Germline loops: CDR1 SGHDT, CDR2 YYEEEE. This CDR3 reads CASSFGQGDTEAFF. The CDR3 DNA sequence: TGTGCCAGCAGCTTCGGGCAGGGGGACACTGAAGCTTTCTTT.